The clone carrying this T cell receptor beta chain was picked up a small number of times. The antigen is undetermined. This entry comes from a study of beta chain features in type 1 diabetes. The overall study: Patients and healthy donors were similar in age, gender and cell yields. All samples yielded around 98 million examined sorted cells. Notes on the study in general: Within each of all four CD4+ subsets, Type 1 diabetes patients had TCRB CDR3s that were moderately but significantly shorter.

This CDR3 spans 15 amino acids. Deletions cut 2 bases from V and 4 bases from J, with 15 bases between. Germline V CDR1 and CDR2: GTSNPN, SVGIG (reference sequence). The investigators reverse transcribed all of the isolated RNA, so they sequenced expressed TCRB transcripts. The table came from immunoSEQ multiplex PCR; TCRdb's copy has only in-frame clones and leaves some out. The table has hundreds of thousands of clones, over 12% seen once. The sequence came from a man between 18 and 29 years old with type 1 diabetes. Sequenced input: naive CD4+ T cells from blood. J is TRBJ2-1 and V is TRBV30, with a weak D call TRBD2 (5 bases). The CDR3 DNA is TGTGCCTGGAGTCCCTCAGCGGTACAGTACAATGAGCAGTTCTTC. The encoded protein is CAWSPSAVQYNEQFF.